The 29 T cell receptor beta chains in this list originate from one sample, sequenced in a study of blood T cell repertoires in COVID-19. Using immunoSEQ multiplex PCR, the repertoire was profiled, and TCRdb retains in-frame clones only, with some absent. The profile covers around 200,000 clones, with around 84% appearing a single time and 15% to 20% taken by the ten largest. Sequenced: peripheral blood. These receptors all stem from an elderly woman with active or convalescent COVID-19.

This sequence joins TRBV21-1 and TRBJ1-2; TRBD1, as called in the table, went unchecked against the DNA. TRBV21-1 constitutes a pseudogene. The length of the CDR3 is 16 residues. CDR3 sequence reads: CASSKEGTDANYGYTF. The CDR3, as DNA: TGTGCCAGCAGCAAAGAAGGGACAGACGCTAACTATGGCTACACCTTC.

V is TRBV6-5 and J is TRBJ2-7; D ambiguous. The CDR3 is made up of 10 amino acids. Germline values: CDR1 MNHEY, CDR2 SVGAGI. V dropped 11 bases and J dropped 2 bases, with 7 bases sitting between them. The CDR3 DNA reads TGTGCCGCTAGAGCCTACGAGCAGTACTTC. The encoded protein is CAARAYEQYF.

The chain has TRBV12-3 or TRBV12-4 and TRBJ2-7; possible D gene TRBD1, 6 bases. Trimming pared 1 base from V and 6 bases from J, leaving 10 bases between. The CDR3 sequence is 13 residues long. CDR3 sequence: CASSLGGPSEQYF. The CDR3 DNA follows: TGTGCCAGCAGTTTAGGGGGGCCATCCGAGCAGTACTTC.

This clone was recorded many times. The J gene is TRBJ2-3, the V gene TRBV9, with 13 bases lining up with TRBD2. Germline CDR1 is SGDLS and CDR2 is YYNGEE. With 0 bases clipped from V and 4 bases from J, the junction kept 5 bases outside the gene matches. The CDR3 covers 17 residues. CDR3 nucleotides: TGTGCCAGCAGCGTAGTAACTAGCGGGGGGGCCTCAGATACGCAGTATTTT. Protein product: CASSVVTSGGASDTQYF.

The CDR3 sequence is CASSSRKGGGTSTDTQYF. Written as DNA, the CDR3 is TGCGCCAGCAGCTCCCGGAAAGGCGGGGGTACTAGCACAGATACGCAGTATTTT. This chain links TRBV4-1 with TRBJ2-3, with 7 nucleotides matching TRBD2. Germline lookup yields CDR1 MGHRA and CDR2 YSYEKL. Trimming took 5 bases from V and 0 from J; bases not matched to a gene: 14. The CDR3 runs 18 residues.

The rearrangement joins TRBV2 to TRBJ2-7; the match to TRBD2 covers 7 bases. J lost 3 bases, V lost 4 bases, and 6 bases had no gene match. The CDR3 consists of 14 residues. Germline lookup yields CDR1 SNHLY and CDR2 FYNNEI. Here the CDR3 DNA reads TGTGCCAGCAGTGGTGGGACTAACTACTACGAGCAGTACTTC. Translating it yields CASSGGTNYYEQYF. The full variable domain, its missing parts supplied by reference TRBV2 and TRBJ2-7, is EPEVTQTPSHQVTQMGQEVILRCVPISNHLYFYWYRQILGQKVEFLVSFYNNEISEKSEIFDDQFSVERPDGSNFTLKIRSTKLEDSAMYFCASSGGTNYYEQYFGPGTRLTVT.

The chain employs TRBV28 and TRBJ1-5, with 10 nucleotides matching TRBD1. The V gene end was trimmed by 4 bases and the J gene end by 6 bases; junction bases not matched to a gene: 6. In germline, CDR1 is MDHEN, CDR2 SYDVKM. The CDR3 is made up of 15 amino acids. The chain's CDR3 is CASSYPDRGGQPQHF. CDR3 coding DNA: TGTGCCAGCAGTTACCCGGACAGGGGGGGTCAGCCCCAGCATTTT.

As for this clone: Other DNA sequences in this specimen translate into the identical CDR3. The CDR3 sequence is CASSRGGNQPQHF. The DNA of the CDR3 is TGTGCCAGCTCACGGGGGGGCAATCAGCCCCAGCATTTT. This chain links TRBV18 with TRBJ1-5, with a tentative D call TRBD1 (5 bases). The CDR3 runs 13 residues. The germline V gene encodes CDR1 KGHSH and CDR2 LQKENI. V gave up 4 bases and J gave up 2 bases, with 6 bases separating them.

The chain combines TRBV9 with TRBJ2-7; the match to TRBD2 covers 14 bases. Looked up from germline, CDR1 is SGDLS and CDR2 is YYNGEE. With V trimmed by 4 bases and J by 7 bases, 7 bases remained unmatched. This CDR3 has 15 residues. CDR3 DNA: TGTGCCAGCAGCAAGGGACTAGCGGGAGATAGGGAGCAGTACTTC. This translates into CASSKGLAGDREQYF.

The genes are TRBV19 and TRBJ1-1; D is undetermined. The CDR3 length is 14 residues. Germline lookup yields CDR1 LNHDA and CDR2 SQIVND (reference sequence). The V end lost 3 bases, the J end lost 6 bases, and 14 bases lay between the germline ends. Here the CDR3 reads CASSMGIGNPEAFF. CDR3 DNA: TGTGCCAGTAGTATGGGCATTGGAAACCCTGAAGCTTTCTTT.

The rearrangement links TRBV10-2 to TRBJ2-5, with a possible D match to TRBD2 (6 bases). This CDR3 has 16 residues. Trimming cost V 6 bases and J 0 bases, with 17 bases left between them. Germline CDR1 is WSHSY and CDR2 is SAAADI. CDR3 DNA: TGCGCCAGCAGCCTCTCCGGGACTCCGTACCAAGAGACCCAGTACTTC. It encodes CASSLSGTPYQETQYF.

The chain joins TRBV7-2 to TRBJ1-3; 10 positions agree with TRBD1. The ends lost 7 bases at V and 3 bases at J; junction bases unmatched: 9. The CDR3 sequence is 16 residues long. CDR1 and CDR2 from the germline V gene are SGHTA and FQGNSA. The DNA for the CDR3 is TGTGCCAGCATAGTAGACAGGGGGCGAAGTGGAAACACCATATATTTT. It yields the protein CASIVDRGRSGNTIYF.

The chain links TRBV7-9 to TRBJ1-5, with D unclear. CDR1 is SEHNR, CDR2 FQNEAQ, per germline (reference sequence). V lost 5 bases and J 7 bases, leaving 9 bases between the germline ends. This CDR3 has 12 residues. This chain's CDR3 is CASSPPSQPQHF. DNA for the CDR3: TGTGCCAGCAGCCCCCCTAGCCAGCCCCAGCATTTT.

The chain's CDR3 is CASSPMSGANVLTF. CDR3 DNA: TGTGCCAGCAGCCCTATGTCTGGGGCCAACGTCCTGACTTTC. The rearrangement joins TRBV5-5 to TRBJ2-6; the D is unclear. This CDR3 has 14 residues. Germline V lookup: CDR1 SGHKS, CDR2 YYEKEE (reference sequence). V was pared by 4 bases and J by 1 base, with 6 bases between.

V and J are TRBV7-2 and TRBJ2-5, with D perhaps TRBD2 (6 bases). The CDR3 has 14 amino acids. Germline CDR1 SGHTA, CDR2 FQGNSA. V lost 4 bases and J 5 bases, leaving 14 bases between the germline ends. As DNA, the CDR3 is TGTGCCAGCAGCTCCTTGACGGGGAGGGAGACCCAGTACTTC. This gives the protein CASSSLTGRETQYF.

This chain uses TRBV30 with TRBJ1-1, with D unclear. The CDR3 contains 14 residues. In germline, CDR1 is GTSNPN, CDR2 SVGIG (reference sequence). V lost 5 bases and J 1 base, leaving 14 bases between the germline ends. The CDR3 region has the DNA TGTGCCTGGTACTCGCTCAGGTCGAACACTGAAGCTTTCTTT. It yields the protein CAWYSLRSNTEAFF.

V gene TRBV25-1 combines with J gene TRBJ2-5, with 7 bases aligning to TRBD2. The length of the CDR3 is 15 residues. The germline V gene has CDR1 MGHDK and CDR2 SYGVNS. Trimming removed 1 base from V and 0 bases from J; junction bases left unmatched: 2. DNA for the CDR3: TGTGCCAGCAGTGAATTGGGGAGGGACCAAGAGACCCAGTACTTC. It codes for CASSELGRDQETQYF.

CDR3 nucleotides: TGTGCCAGCAGCTTAGATCCGGGGAGCTACGAGCAGTACTTC. Its protein is CASSLDPGSYEQYF. The chain is built from TRBV11-2 and TRBJ2-7; TRBD2 might be the D (5 bases). V lost 0 bases and J lost 3, with 9 bases in between. Germline values: CDR1 SGHAT, CDR2 FQNNGV. This CDR3 has 14 amino acids. Full variable domain (outside the CDR3, taken from reference TRBV11-2 and TRBJ2-7): EAGVAQSPRYKIIEKRQSVAFWCNPISGHATLYWYQQILGQGPKLLIQFQNNGVVDDSQLPKDRFSAERLKGVDSTLKIQPAKLEDSAVYLCASSLDPGSYEQYFGPGTRLTVT.

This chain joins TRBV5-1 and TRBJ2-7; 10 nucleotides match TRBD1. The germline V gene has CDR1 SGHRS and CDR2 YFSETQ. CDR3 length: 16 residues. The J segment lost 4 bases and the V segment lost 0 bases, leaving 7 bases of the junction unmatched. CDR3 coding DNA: TGCGCCAGCAGCTTGGCGTTCCGGGACAGGGGTTACGAGCAGTACTTC. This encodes CASSLAFRDRGYEQYF.

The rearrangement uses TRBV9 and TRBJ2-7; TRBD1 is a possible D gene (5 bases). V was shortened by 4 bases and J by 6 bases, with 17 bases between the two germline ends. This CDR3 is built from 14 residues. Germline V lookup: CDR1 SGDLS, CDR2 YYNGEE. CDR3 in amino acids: CASSTNDQGFEQYF. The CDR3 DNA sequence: TGTGCCAGCAGCACCAACGACCAGGGTTTCGAGCAGTACTTC.

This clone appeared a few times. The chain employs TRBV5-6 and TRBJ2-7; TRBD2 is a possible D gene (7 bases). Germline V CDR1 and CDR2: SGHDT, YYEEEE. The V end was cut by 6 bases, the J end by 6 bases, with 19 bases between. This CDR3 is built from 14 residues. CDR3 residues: CASNRRGGTGEQYF. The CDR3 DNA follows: TGTGCCAGCAACCGCAGGGGAGGGACCGGCGAGCAGTACTTC.

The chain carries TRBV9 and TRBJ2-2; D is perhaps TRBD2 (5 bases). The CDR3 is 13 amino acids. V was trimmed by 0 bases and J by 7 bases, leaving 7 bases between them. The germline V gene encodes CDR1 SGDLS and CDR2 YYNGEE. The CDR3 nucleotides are TGTGCCAGCAGCGTAGTGGAGGTCGGGGAGCTGTTTTTT. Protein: CASSVVEVGELFF.

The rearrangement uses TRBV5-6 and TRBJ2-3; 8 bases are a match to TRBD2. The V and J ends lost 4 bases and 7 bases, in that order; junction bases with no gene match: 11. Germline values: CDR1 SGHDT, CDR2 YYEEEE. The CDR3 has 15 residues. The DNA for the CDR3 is TGTGCCAGCAGCGGGTCCAGCGGGGGCCTATATACGCAGTATTTT. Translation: CASSGSSGGLYTQYF.

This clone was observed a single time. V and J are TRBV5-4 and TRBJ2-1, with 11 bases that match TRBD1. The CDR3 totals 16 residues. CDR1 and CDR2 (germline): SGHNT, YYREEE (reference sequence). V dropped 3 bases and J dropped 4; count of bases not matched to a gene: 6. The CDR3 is CASSYPDRGQYNEQFF. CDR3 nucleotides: TGTGCCAGCAGCTATCCGGACAGGGGGCAATACAATGAGCAGTTCTTC.

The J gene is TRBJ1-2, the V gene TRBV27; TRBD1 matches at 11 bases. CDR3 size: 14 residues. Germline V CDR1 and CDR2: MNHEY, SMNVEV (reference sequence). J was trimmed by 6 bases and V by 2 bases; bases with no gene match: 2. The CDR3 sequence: CASSLPGQGDGYTF. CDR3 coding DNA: TGTGCCAGCAGTTTACCGGGACAGGGGGATGGCTACACCTTC.

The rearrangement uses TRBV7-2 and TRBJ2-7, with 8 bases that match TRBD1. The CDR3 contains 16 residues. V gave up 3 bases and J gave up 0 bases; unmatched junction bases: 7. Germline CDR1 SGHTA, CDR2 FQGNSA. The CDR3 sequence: CASSFGQGASSYEQYF. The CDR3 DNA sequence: TGTGCCAGCAGCTTTGGTCAGGGGGCCAGCTCCTACGAGCAGTACTTC.

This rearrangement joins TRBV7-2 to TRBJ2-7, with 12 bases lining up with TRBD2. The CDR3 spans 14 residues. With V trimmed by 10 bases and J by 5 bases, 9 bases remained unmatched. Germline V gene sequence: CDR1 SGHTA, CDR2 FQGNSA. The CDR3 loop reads CATTTSGRHNEQYF. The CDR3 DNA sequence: TGTGCCACCACGACTAGCGGGAGACACAACGAGCAGTACTTC. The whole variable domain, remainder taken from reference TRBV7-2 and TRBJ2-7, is GAGVSQSPSNKVTEKGKDVELRCDPISGHTALYWYRQSLGQGLEFLIYFQGNSAPDKSGLPSDRFSAERTGGSVSTLTIQRTQQEDSAVYLCATTTSGRHNEQYFGPGTRLTVT.

The CDR3 here is CASSLLQEGAGELFF. CDR3 bases: TGCGCCAGCAGCTTGCTTCAGGAGGGAGCCGGGGAGCTGTTTTTT. This rearrangement joins TRBV5-1 to TRBJ2-2; tentative D call: TRBD2 (6 bases). The CDR3 is 15 amino acids. The ends were cut back, 1 base at V and 6 bases at J, with 13 bases in the middle. Per the germline V gene, CDR1 is SGHRS and CDR2 is YFSETQ.

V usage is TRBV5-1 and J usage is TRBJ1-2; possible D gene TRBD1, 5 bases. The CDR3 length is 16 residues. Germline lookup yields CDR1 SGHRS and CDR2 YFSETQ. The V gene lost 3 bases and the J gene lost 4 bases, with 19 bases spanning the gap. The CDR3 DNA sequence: TGCGCCAGCAGCTCTGGGGACGGGAGAGACATCTATGGCTACACCTTC. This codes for CASSSGDGRDIYGYTF.